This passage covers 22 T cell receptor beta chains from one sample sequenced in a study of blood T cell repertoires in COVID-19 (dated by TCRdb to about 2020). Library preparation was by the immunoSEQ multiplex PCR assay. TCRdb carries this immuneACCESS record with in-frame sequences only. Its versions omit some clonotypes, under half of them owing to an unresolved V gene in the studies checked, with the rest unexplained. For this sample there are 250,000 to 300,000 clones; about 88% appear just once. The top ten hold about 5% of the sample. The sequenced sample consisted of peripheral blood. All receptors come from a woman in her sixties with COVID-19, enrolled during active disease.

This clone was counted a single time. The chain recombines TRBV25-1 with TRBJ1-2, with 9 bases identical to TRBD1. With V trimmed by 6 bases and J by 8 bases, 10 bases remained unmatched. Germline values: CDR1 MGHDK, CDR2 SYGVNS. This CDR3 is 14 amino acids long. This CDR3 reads CASSLGQGQGGYTF. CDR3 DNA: TGTGCCAGCAGCCTGGGACAGGGTCAAGGGGGCTACACCTTC.

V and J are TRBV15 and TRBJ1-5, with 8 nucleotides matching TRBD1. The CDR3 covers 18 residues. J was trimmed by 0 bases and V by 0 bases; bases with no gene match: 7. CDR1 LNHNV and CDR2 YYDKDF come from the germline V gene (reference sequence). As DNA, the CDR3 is TGTGCCACCAGCAGAGATTTGGACAGGGCGTATAGCAATCAGCCCCAGCATTTT. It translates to CATSRDLDRAYSNQPQHF.

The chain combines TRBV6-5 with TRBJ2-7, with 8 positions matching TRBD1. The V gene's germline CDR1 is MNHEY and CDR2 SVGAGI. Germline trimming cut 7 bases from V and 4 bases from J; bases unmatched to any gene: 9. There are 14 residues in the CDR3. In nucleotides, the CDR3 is TGTGCCAGCATGACTGACAGGGGTCTTTACGAGCAGTACTTC. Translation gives CASMTDRGLYEQYF.

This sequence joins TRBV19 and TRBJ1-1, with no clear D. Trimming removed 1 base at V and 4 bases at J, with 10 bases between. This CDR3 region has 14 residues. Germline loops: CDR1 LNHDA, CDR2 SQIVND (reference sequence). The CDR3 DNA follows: TGTGCCAGTAGTATAGGGTTCCGGGGCACTGAAGCTTTCTTT. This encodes CASSIGFRGTEAFF.

The DNA of the CDR3 is TGTGCCATCACAAGGACAGGGGGCTCCTACAATGAGCAGTTCTTC. Its protein product is CAITRTGGSYNEQFF. The rearrangement links TRBV7-9 to TRBJ2-1, with 10 bases that match TRBD1. CDR3 length: 15 amino acids. Germline V lookup: CDR1 SEHNR, CDR2 FQNEAQ (reference sequence). Trimming removed 10 bases from V and 0 bases from J; junction bases left unmatched: 6.

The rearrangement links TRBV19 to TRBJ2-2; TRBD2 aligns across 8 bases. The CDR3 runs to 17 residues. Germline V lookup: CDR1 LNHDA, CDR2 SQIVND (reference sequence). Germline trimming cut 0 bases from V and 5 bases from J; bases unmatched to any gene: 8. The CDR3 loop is CASSIDSGGLGTGELFF. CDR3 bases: TGTGCCAGTAGTATAGACAGCGGGGGACTCGGGACCGGGGAGCTGTTTTTT.

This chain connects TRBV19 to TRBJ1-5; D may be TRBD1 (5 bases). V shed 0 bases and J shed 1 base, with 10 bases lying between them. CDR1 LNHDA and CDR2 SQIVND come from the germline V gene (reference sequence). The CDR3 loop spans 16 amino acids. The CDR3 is CASSIDRGQSNQPQHF. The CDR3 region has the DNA TGTGCCAGTAGTATAGATCGCGGACAAAGCAATCAGCCCCAGCATTTT. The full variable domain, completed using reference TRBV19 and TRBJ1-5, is DGGITQSPKYLFRKEGQNVTLSCEQNLNHDAMYWYRQDPGQGLRLIYYSQIVNDFQKGDIAEGYSVSREKKESFPLTVTSAQKNPTAFYLCASSIDRGQSNQPQHFGDGTRLSIL.

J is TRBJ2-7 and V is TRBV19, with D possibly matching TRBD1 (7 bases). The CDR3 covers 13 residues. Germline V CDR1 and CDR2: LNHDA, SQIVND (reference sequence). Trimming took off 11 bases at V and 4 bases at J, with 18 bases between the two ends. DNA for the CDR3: TGTGCCTGCCAAGGAGGGGGCCCTTACGAGCAGTACTTC. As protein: CACQGGGPYEQYF.

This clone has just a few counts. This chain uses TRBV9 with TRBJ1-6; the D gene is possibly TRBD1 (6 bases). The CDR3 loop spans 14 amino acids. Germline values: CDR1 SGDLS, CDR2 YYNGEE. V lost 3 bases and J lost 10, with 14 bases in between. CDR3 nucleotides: TGTGCCAGCAGCGAGGCAGCCCAGGGGTCACCCCTCCACTTT. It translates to CASSEAAQGSPLHF. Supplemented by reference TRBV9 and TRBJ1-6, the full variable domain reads DSGVTQTPKHLITATGQRVTLRCSPRSGDLSVYWYQQSLDQGLQFLIQYYNGEERAKGNILERFSAQQFPDLHSELNLSSLELGDSALYFCASSEAAQGSPLHFGNGTRLTVT.

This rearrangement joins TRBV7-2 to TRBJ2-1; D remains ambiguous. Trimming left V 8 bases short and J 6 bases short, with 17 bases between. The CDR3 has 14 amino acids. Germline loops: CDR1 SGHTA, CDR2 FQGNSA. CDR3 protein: CASGWRRPVNEQFF. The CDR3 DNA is TGTGCCAGCGGATGGAGAAGACCTGTCAATGAGCAGTTCTTC.

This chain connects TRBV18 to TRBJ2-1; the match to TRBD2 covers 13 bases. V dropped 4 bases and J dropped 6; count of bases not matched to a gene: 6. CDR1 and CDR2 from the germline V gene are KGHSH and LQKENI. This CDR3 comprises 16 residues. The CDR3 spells CASSLRTSGRVNEQFF. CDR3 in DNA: TGTGCCAGCTCACTAAGAACTAGCGGGAGGGTCAATGAGCAGTTCTTC.

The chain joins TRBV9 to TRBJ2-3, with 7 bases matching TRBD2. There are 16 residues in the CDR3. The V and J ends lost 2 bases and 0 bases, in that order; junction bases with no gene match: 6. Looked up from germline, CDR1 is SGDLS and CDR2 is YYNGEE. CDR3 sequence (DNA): TGTGCCAGCAGCGTCCTACAGCGGGGTAGCACAGATACGCAGTATTTT. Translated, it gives CASSVLQRGSTDTQYF.

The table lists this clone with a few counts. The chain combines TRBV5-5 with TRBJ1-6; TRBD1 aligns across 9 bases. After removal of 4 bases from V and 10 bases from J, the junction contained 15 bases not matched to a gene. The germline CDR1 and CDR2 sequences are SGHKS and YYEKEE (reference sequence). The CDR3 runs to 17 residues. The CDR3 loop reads CASSQIALGQGSSPLHF. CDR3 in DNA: TGTGCCAGCAGCCAGATAGCGTTGGGACAGGGCTCCTCACCCCTCCACTTT.

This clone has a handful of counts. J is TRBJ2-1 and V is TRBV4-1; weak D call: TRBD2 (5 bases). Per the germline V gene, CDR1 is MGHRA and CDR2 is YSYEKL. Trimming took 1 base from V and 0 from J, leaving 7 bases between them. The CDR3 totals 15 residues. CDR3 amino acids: CASSQGTSSYNEQFF. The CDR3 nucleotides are TGCGCCAGCAGCCAAGGGACTTCCTCCTACAATGAGCAGTTCTTC.

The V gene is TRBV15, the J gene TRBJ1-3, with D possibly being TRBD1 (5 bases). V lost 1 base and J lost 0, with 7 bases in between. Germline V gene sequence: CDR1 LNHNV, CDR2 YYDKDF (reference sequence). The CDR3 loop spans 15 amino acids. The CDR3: CATSRGQISGNTIYF. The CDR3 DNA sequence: TGTGCCACCAGCAGAGGACAGATCTCTGGAAACACCATATATTTT. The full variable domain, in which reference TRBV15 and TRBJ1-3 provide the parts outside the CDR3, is DAMVIQNPRYQVTQFGKPVTLSCSQTLNHNVMYWYQQKSSQAPKLLFHYYDKDFNNEADTPDNFQSRRPNTSFCFLDIRSPGLGDTAMYLCATSRGQISGNTIYFGEGSWLTVV.

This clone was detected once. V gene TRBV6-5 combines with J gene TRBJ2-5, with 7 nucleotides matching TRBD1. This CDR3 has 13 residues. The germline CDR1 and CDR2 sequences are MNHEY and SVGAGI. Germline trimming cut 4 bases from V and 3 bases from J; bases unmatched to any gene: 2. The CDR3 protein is CASSFGTEETQYF. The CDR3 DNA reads TGTGCCAGCAGTTTCGGGACAGAAGAGACCCAGTACTTC.

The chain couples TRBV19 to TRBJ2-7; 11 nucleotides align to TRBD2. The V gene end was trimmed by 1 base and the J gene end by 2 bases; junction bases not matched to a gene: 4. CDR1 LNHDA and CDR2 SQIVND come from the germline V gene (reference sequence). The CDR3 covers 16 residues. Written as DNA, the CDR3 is TGTGCCAGTAGTATAGCTAGCGGGAGGACGACCTACGAGCAGTACTTC. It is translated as CASSIASGRTTYEQYF. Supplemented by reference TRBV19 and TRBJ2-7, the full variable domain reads DGGITQSPKYLFRKEGQNVTLSCEQNLNHDAMYWYRQDPGQGLRLIYYSQIVNDFQKGDIAEGYSVSREKKESFPLTVTSAQKNPTAFYLCASSIASGRTTYEQYFGPGTRLTVT.

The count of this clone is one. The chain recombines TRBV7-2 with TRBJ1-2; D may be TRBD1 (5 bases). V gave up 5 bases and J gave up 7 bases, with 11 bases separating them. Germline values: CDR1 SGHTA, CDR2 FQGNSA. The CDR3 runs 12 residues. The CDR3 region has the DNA TGTGCCAGCAGCCGAATGGGGGGTGGCTACACCTTC. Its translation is CASSRMGGGYTF.

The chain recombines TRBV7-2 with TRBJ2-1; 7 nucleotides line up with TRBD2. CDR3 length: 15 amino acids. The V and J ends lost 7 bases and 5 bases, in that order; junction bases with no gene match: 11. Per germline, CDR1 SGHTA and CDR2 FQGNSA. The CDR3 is CASTRGGLDNNEQFF. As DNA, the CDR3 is TGTGCCAGCACCAGAGGCGGACTAGATAACAATGAGCAGTTCTTC.

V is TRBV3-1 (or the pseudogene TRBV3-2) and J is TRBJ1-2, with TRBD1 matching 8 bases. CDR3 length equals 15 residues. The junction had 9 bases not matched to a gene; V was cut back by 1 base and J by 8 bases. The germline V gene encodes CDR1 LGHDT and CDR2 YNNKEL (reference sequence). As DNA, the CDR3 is TGTGCCAGCAGCCAAGTCCCGGACAGGGAGGCCGGCTACACCTTC. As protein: CASSQVPDREAGYTF.

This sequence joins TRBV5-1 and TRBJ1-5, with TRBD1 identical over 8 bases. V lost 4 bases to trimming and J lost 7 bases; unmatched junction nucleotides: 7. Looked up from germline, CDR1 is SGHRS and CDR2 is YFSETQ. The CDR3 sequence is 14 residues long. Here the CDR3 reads CASSRGQGGQPQHF. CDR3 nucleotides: TGCGCCAGCAGCCGCGGACAGGGAGGCCAGCCCCAGCATTTT.

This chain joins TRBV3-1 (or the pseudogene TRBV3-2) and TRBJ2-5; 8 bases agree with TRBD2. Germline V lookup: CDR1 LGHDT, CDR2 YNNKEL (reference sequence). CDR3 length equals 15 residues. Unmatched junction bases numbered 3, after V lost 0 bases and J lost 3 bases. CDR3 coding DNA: TGTGCCAGCAGCCAAGATCAGGGACTAGAAGAGACCCAGTACTTC. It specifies CASSQDQGLEETQYF.